A selection of T cell receptor beta chains follows, all from one sample in a study of STAT5B mutations in CD4+ large granular lymphocyte leukemia. The method was immunoSEQ multiplex PCR; TCRdb's version includes in-frame clones alone and lacks a portion of them. The sample includes roughly 32,000 clones, around 80% seen only once; the top ten take around 2%. The sequencing input was CD4+ T cells from blood buffy coats. All receptors derive from a human donor in good health. Both conserved end residues are part of each CDR3. D genes are given only for firm matches.

TRBJ2-3	TRBV5-6	NA	TGTGCCAGCAGCTTGGCCGTCGGGGGTTCCGGCACAGATACGCAGTATTTT	CASSLAVGGSGTDTQYF
TRBJ2-3	TRBV7-2	NA	TGTGCCAGCAGCTTTGTCGCGGATTGGGATACGCAGTATTTT	CASSFVADWDTQYF
TRBJ2-5	TRBV19	NA	TGTGCCAGTACTTCCCGTGGGGGACAAGAGACCCAGTACTTC	CASTSRGGQETQYF
TRBJ1-2	TRBV4-3	NA	TGCGCCAGCAGCCAAGAAGGAGGGATCGGCTACACCTTC	CASSQEGGIGYTF
TRBJ1-2	TRBV14	NA	TGTGCCAGCAGCCCCCGCCCGGGAAGCTATGGCTACACCTTC	CASSPRPGSYGYTF
TRBJ1-1	TRBV20-1	NA	TGCAGTGCTCCATCGAACACTGAAGCTTTCTTT	CSAPSNTEAFF
TRBJ2-3	TRBV9	TRBD2	TGTGCCAGCAGCGTAGAGCTAGGACTAGAGGGCCCAGATACGCAGTATTTT	CASSVELGLEGPDTQYF
TRBJ2-1	TRBV13	NA	TGTGCCAGCAGCTTAAAGCTCTACAATGAGCAGTTCTTC	CASSLKLYNEQFF
TRBJ1-1	TRBV6-1	NA	TGTGCCAGCAGGGGGGGGGTCACTGAAGCTTTCTTT	CASRGGVTEAFF
TRBJ1-2	TRBV5-1	NA	TGCGCCAGCAGCTTGGTCCAGGACTATGGCTACACCTTC	CASSLVQDYGYTF
TRBJ1-2	TRBV6-1	NA	TGTGCCAGCACAATCCAGGCTGGCTACACCTTC	CASTIQAGYTF
TRBJ2-7	TRBV14	NA	TGTGCCAGCAGCCAAGCATCAGGGTTTTCTTACGAGCAGTACTTC	CASSQASGFSYEQYF
TRBJ2-3	TRBV6-5	NA	TGTGCCAGCAGATTCCAAGATACGCAGTATTTT	CASRFQDTQYF
TRBJ1-1	TRBV29-1	NA	TGCAGCGTTTCCCAGACGGTGAACACTGAAGCTTTCTTT	CSVSQTVNTEAFF
TRBJ2-5	TRBV6-6	TRBD1	TGTGCCAGCAGTTACCGGACAGGGGGCTTTGAGACCCAGTACTTC	CASSYRTGGFETQYF